This T cell receptor beta chain was captured in a study of blood T cell repertoires in COVID-19 (dated by TCRdb to 2018 to 2021). As for the study more broadly: Collaborator samples came from the United States, Italy and Spain and covered acute and convalescent phases of COVID-19. The repertoires were made available in a free public database intended to serve as a resource for research on the immune response to SARS-CoV-2. Where available, HLA class I and class II types were obtained from metadata supplied by the sample provider rather than from assay-based typing. The prospective study material was composed of cDNA or gDNA derived from T cells, B-cell-depleted T cells, or PBMCs. The dataset comprised deeply sampled blood TCRbeta repertoires from subjects exposed to, actively infected with, or recovered from COVID-19. The sample metadata nearly always contained a de-identified subject ID, COVID-19 status, age in years and sex. Samples came from the ongoing ImmuneRACE study (first 160 participants) plus 1,254 subjects from 6 global collaborators. Summary of the overall study and its limitations: The quantity of clinical and demographic metadata differed by source and by participant and was supplied without curation.

TCRbeta CDR3 regions were amplified from genomic DNA using the immunoSEQ Assay, a bias-controlled multiplex PCR. Per the authors' processing: The number of nucleated cells in each sample was estimated from the amplification of reference gene primers within the assay. To quantify the absolute abundance of each unique TCRbeta CDR3 rearrangement, sequence reads were collapsed and filtered. Productive Simpson clonality was computed per sample as the square root of Simpson's diversity index over productive rearrangements. TCRdb limited this immuneACCESS table to in-frame rearrangements with V and J called. A share of clones is missing; checked studies link under half to unresolved V genes, and the rest is unexplained. That table supplies the V and J calls and clone size; D and trimming were determined from the DNA. This sample has some 250,000 clones in its table, and more than 70% of those were observed once. In total, the top ten clones hold 0.99% of the sample.

A second Seattle source provided samples from volunteer blood donors who had recovered from COVID-19. Collaborating institutions collected whole blood in K2EDTA tubes following their own protocols. For TCRbeta analysis, collaborators shipped samples in one of three forms: frozen whole blood, isolated PBMCs, or DNA extracted from either of those sample types. A note on this clone: The target of this receptor is not known. One base away there is no much larger clone; base qualities are not given.

Spanning cysteine to phenylalanine, the CDR3 consists of 14 amino acids. Only the CDR3 region is kept as DNA, spanning 42 bases read in frame from base 1. A distance of 10 bases separates the germline ends of V and J, which lose 4 bases and 2 bases respectively. Taken from the germline V gene (reference sequence), the CDR1 and CDR2 loops are SGHNT and YYREEE. The source of this sequence is a woman between 35 and 50 years old who had recovered from COVID-19. The chain employs TRBV5-4 and TRBJ1-5; the D gene is possibly TRBD1, with 5 bases matching. The sample was peripheral blood. The CDR3 region: CASSPRVRNQPQHF. The DNA sequence follows: TGTGCCAGCAGCCCCAGGGTCCGCAATCAGCCCCAGCATTTT.